The 24 T cell receptor beta chains below come from one sample, sequenced in a study of PD-L1 blockade in urothelial cancer. Profiled with immunoSEQ multiplex PCR; TCRdb holds only in-frame clones, not every one. The table has about 79,000 clones, just under 85% seen once. Documented time point: pretreatment peripheral blood. Material: PBMCs, obtained around atezolizumab (anti-PD-L1) treatment. These receptor sequences come from a man aged 40-49 years with urothelial cancer.

The chain has TRBV5-6 and TRBJ1-5; 9 bases agree with TRBD1. Germline V gene data show CDR1 as SGHDT and CDR2 as YYEEEE. The CDR3 is made up of 15 amino acids. V lost 1 base and J lost 4; bases outside the gene matches: 3. The chain's CDR3 is CASSLLGQGNQPQHF. CDR3 nucleotides: TGTGCCAGCAGCTTGCTAGGACAGGGGAATCAGCCCCAGCATTTT.

About this clone itself: Different DNA sequences within this sample yield the same CDR3. The chain's CDR3 is CASSPRETQYF. As DNA, the CDR3 is TGTGCCAGCAGCCCGAGGGAGACCCAGTACTTC. The chain combines TRBV7-9 with TRBJ2-5; D is undetermined. The germline V gene has CDR1 SEHNR and CDR2 FQNEAQ (reference sequence). CDR3 length: 11 residues. Between the trimmed V and J ends, which lost 5 bases and 5 bases, there was a span of 6 bases.

V usage is TRBV5-6 and J usage is TRBJ2-5; 7 bases fit TRBD2. The V gene's germline CDR1 is SGHDT and CDR2 YYEEEE. J was trimmed by 1 base and V by 2 bases; bases with no gene match: 2. CDR3 length: 14 amino acids. The CDR3 reads CASSFGEGQETQYF. DNA of the CDR3: TGTGCCAGCAGCTTTGGGGAGGGCCAAGAGACCCAGTACTTC.

The chain links TRBV5-1 to TRBJ1-1; D is uncertain. Trimming cost V 1 base and J 5 bases, with 9 bases left between them. This CDR3 comprises 13 residues. CDR1 and CDR2 (germline): SGHRS, YFSETQ. CDR3 amino acids: CASSLFGSTEAFF. CDR3 nucleotide sequence: TGCGCCAGCAGCTTGTTTGGGAGTACTGAAGCTTTCTTT.

The genes are TRBV6-5 and TRBJ1-4, with D possibly TRBD1 on 6 matching bases. The V end was cut by 4 bases, the J end by 6 bases, with 12 bases between. The CDR3 runs to 14 residues. Germline CDR1 MNHEY, CDR2 SVGAGI. The CDR3 coding sequence is TGTGCCAGCAGTTTGGTACAGGGAGATGAAAAACTGTTTTTT. Encoded protein: CASSLVQGDEKLFF.

The rearrangement uses TRBV10-3 and TRBJ2-3; 7 nucleotides line up with TRBD2. Germline trimming cut 8 bases from V and 2 bases from J; bases unmatched to any gene: 7. CDR3 size: 14 residues. Germline CDR1 ENHRY, CDR2 SYGVKD. The CDR3 DNA is TGTGCCATCGAAAGCGGGGCCAACACAGATACGCAGTATTTT. Its translation: CAIESGANTDTQYF.

The rearrangement uses TRBV28 and TRBJ1-2, with D possibly being TRBD1 (5 bases). The germline CDR1 and CDR2 sequences are MDHEN and SYDVKM. The CDR3 is 14 amino acids. The V end was cut by 6 bases, the J end by 11 bases, with 22 bases between. The chain's CDR3 is CASSPVGSGRRYTF. The CDR3 DNA reads TGTGCCAGCAGCCCGGTCGGGTCAGGGCGAAGATACACCTTC.

This rearrangement joins TRBV9 to TRBJ1-2, with D uncertain. Trimming removed 0 bases from V and 8 bases from J, with 17 bases in between. CDR1 SGDLS and CDR2 YYNGEE come from the germline V gene. The CDR3 spans 15 residues. CDR3 coding DNA: TGTGCCAGCAGCGTAGCCCAGGTCACTTTGAGAGGCTACACCTTC. Its translation: CASSVAQVTLRGYTF.

This chain connects TRBV19 to TRBJ2-1, with D possibly TRBD2 on 5 matching bases. Germline CDR1 is LNHDA and CDR2 is SQIVND (reference sequence). Trimming stripped 7 bases from V and 0 bases from J, with 13 bases between. This CDR3 has 15 amino acids. The CDR3 reads CASKSAEDSYNEQFF. The CDR3 DNA follows: TGTGCCAGTAAAAGTGCGGAGGACTCCTACAATGAGCAGTTCTTC.

This clone was seen once. This chain joins TRBV19 and TRBJ1-5; D not certain. This CDR3 has 16 amino acids. Germline CDR1 and CDR2: LNHDA and SQIVND (reference sequence). Deletions cut 5 bases from V and 1 base from J, with 15 bases between. This chain's CDR3 is CASSAYRSRSNQPQHF. CDR3 bases: TGTGCCAGTAGTGCATATAGGAGTAGAAGCAATCAGCCCCAGCATTTT.

J is TRBJ2-2 and V is TRBV7-8; D is unresolved. Per germline, CDR1 SGHVS and CDR2 FQNEAQ. This CDR3 has 16 amino acids. Trimming shortened V by 2 bases and J by 1 base, and 11 bases separated the two germline ends. The CDR3 is CASSLWFAVNTGELFF. The CDR3 DNA sequence: TGTGCCAGCAGCTTATGGTTCGCGGTGAACACCGGGGAGCTGTTTTTT.

The J gene is TRBJ2-3, the V gene TRBV19; 10 nucleotides match TRBD2. The CDR3 extends over 17 amino acids. V lost 3 bases to trimming and J lost 2 bases; unmatched junction nucleotides: 8. The germline V gene has CDR1 LNHDA and CDR2 SQIVND (reference sequence). The CDR3 sequence: CASSISRTSGDTDTQYF. CDR3 nucleotide sequence: TGTGCCAGTAGTATCTCTAGGACTAGCGGCGACACAGATACGCAGTATTTT.

This rearrangement joins TRBV27 to TRBJ2-5; 10 nucleotides line up with TRBD2. CDR3 size: 17 residues. Germline trimming cut 4 bases from V and 4 bases from J; bases unmatched to any gene: 12. CDR1 and CDR2 (germline): MNHEY, SMNVEV (reference sequence). CDR3 DNA sequence: TGTGCCAGCAGTTCCCCGCCCCTAGCGGGAGTGGGAGAGACCCAGTACTTC. This encodes CASSSPPLAGVGETQYF.

V gene TRBV7-8 combines with J gene TRBJ2-1, with 9 bases that match TRBD2. Germline V gives CDR1 SGHVS, CDR2 FQNEAQ. With 7 bases clipped from V and 4 bases from J, the junction kept 2 bases outside the gene matches. The CDR3 is 13 amino acids. The CDR3 sequence: CASTRGGYNEQFF. CDR3 DNA: TGTGCCAGCACGCGGGGGGGGTACAATGAGCAGTTCTTC.

V is TRBV28 and J is TRBJ2-6; D perhaps matches TRBD1 (5 bases). This CDR3 has 20 amino acids. Trimming took 5 bases from V and 1 from J, leaving 24 bases between them. Germline V gives CDR1 MDHEN, CDR2 SYDVKM. The CDR3 region is CASSPIVQGFSFSGANVLTF. Written as DNA, the CDR3 is TGTGCCAGCAGTCCAATTGTTCAGGGCTTTTCATTTTCTGGGGCCAACGTCCTGACTTTC.

This chain connects TRBV30 to TRBJ1-6; the match to TRBD1 covers 10 bases. CDR3 size: 16 residues. Germline V gives CDR1 GTSNPN, CDR2 SVGIG (reference sequence). Losses at the gene ends were 8 bases for V and 9 bases for J; bases not matched to a gene: 16. DNA of the CDR3: TGTGCCCACGGGACAGGGGCAGAGGTGGGAATTTCACCCCTCCACTTT. It codes for CAHGTGAEVGISPLHF. The full variable domain, in which reference TRBV30 and TRBJ1-6 provide the parts outside the CDR3, is SQTIHQWPATLVQPVGSPLSLECTVEGTSNPNLYWYRQAAGRGLQLLFYSVGIGQISSEVPQNLSASRPQDRQFILSSKKLLLSDSGFYLCAHGTGAEVGISPLHFGNGTRLTVT.

J is TRBJ1-2 and V is TRBV6-4, with 10 bases lining up with TRBD1. Germline assignment: CDR1 MRHNA and CDR2 SNTAGT. This CDR3 is 15 amino acids long. V shed 4 bases and J 4 bases; nucleotides not matched to a gene: 6. The CDR3 nucleotides are TGTGCCAGCAGTGCCGAGACAGGGGGCACCTATGGCTACACCTTC. Its translation is CASSAETGGTYGYTF.

The chain carries TRBV5-6 and TRBJ2-1; no reliable D call. The CDR3 runs 14 residues. V was cut by 2 bases and J by 7 bases, with 13 bases left in between. Germline V CDR1 and CDR2: SGHDT, YYEEEE. CDR3 amino acids: CASSFLSFENEQFF. The CDR3, as DNA: TGTGCCAGCAGCTTTCTTAGTTTCGAAAATGAGCAGTTCTTC.

The V call is TRBV19, the J call TRBJ2-3, with a tentative D call TRBD2 (6 bases). This CDR3 has 14 residues. The ends were cut back, 5 bases at V and 2 bases at J, with 11 bases in the middle. CDR1 and CDR2 (germline): LNHDA, SQIVND (reference sequence). The CDR3 coding sequence is TGTGCCAGTAGTGAGCGGGCATCCACAGATACGCAGTATTTT. Its protein is CASSERASTDTQYF.

This rearrangement joins TRBV28 to TRBJ2-1, with D maybe TRBD1 (6 bases). The CDR3 loop spans 14 amino acids. Germline assignment: CDR1 MDHEN and CDR2 SYDVKM. V was trimmed by 8 bases and J by 3 bases, leaving 14 bases between them. The CDR3 is CASQTGFDYNEQFF. The CDR3 DNA is TGTGCCAGCCAAACAGGGTTCGACTACAATGAGCAGTTCTTC.

The chain combines TRBV7-3 with TRBJ2-1, with 12 positions matching TRBD2. V trimming: 2 bases; J trimming: 8 bases; junction bases outside the gene matches: 4. CDR1 and CDR2 from the germline V gene are SGHTA and FQGTGA. The CDR3 contains 15 residues. Written as DNA, the CDR3 is TGTGCCAGCAGCTTAGAGGGACTAGCGGGCGATGAGCAGTTCTTC. Residues: CASSLEGLAGDEQFF.

This clone has just one count. The chain recombines TRBV5-1 with TRBJ2-5, with 9 bases that match TRBD2. The DNA matches TRBJ2-7 better at its end, which makes the J call doubtful. Per germline, CDR1 SGHRS and CDR2 YFSETQ. The CDR3 is 14 residues long. The CDR3 loop reads CASSFSGSPYEQYF. The CDR3 DNA is TGCGCCAGCAGCTTTAGCGGGAGTCCCTACGAGCAGTACTTC.

The chain employs TRBV11-2 and TRBJ1-1, with a possible D match to TRBD1 (5 bases). Trimming stripped 0 bases from V and 5 bases from J, with 10 bases between. This CDR3 has 14 residues. From germline, CDR1 is SGHAT and CDR2 FQNNGV. The CDR3 sequence is CASSLEAGWTEAFF. For the CDR3, the DNA is TGTGCCAGCAGCTTAGAGGCAGGGTGGACTGAAGCTTTCTTT.

V is TRBV7-9 and J is TRBJ2-7; the D gene is possibly TRBD1 (6 bases). V lost 5 bases and J 12 bases, leaving 20 bases between the germline ends. Germline assignment: CDR1 SEHNR and CDR2 FQNEAQ (reference sequence). The CDR3 loop spans 13 amino acids. CDR3 DNA sequence: TGTGCCAGCAGCACCGGGGTAGGGGGACGAAGGTACTTC. Its translation: CASSTGVGGRRYF.